This T cell receptor (beta chain) was recorded in a study of CD8 T cells in ankylosing spondylitis (dated 2017 in TCRdb). With respect to the entire study: To find TCR variants linked to disease, the study profiled T cell receptor beta repertoires in ankylosing spondylitis patients and healthy donors. The full study cohort was made up of roughly 25 ankylosing spondylitis patients and 108 healthy donors. Peripheral blood was sampled, and synovial fluid was additionally collected from ankylosing spondylitis patients. Broad study findings and their caveats: The disease-linked clones showed a CD8+ phenotype and occurred at relatively low frequencies in peripheral blood. A TCR beta motif of about 8 highly homologous amino acid variants appeared characteristic of blood from ankylosing spondylitis patients. Some motif variants had previously been reported in the synovial fluid and blood of reactive arthritis patients, which suggests shared mechanisms of disease initiation. Significant enrichment of the disease-linked clones was reported in matched synovial fluid samples from ankylosing spondylitis patients.

Remarks on this clonotype: Its antigen is currently not known. The input lacks base qualities; no much larger clone sits a single base away.

Sequencing was carried out with an Illumina HiSeq 2500. Quantitative 5'-RACE with molecular barcodes was the method used to prepare the TCR beta libraries. Per the original workflow: A new computational method based on a probabilistic model of VDJ rearrangement was used to identify disease-linked TCR variants. TCRdb trimmed public reads at Q25 via fastp, called clones via MiXCR and kept in-frame beta chains. Here each entry gathers all rows of one CDR3 protein and keeps the most common genes and DNA. These V and J calls derive from TCRdb rather than the authors' analysis. Across this sample there are 400,000 to 450,000 distinct CDR3 sequences, with under 20% seen only once. The leading ten clones occupy 0.95% to 1.1% of the sample. The receptor was isolated from a male donor with ankylosing spondylitis. The specimen sequenced was blood, either unsorted or a sorted T cell fraction (not recorded which).

The CDR3 region reads CSARDSGSSYEQYF. DNA sequence: TGCAGTGCTAGAGATAGCGGGAGCTCCTACGAGCAGTACTTC. Recombination connected TRBV20-1 to TRBJ2-7, with TRBD2 identical over 9 junction bases. From the cysteine through the phenylalanine, the CDR3 covers 14 amino acids. Kept here is only the CDR3 DNA, which spans 42 bases and is read in frame from base 1. Germline trimming: 0 bases from V, 0 bases from J; junction bases outside gene matches: 0. According to the germline V gene (reference sequence), CDR1 reads DFQATT and CDR2 reads SNEGSKA.